A selection of T cell receptor beta chains follows, all from one sample in a study of cytomegalovirus exposure and HLA in healthy donors. Sequencing used immunoSEQ multiplex PCR; TCRdb keeps in-frame clones, though not all of them. The table has 90,000 to 100,000 clones, about 80% seen once. Sequenced: PBMCs. The receptors come from a man aged 40-49 years in good health and CMV-seronegative. Both conserved end residues are part of each CDR3. A D gene is named only where the DNA matches it firmly. Clone sizes are given selectively: once, few, many, or a class where the clone is expanded.

CDR3nt | CDR3aa | v_gene | abundance | d_gene | j_gene
TGTGCCAGTAGTCCGCAGACAAACTATGGCTACACCTTC | CASSPQTNYGYTF | TRBV19 | . | . | TRBJ1-2
TGTGCCAGCAGCTTCGGACTAGCGGGAGAGGTCGGGGAGCTGTTTTTT | CASSFGLAGEVGELFF | TRBV7-9 | . | TRBD2 | TRBJ2-2
TGTGCCAGCAGCTCCCAACAGGGGGGAACCTACGAGCAGTACTTC | CASSSQQGGTYEQYF | TRBV11-2 | . | TRBD1 | TRBJ2-7
TGTGCCAGCAGCCTAGTGGGGGGGAACGGAAACACCATATATTTT | CASSLVGGNGNTIYF | TRBV7-9 | few | . | TRBJ1-3
TGTGCCACCAGCGAAACTAGCGGAGTCTCCTACAATGAGCAGTTCTTC | CATSETSGVSYNEQFF | TRBV15 | . | TRBD2 | TRBJ2-1
TGTGCCTGGAGTGTCCCACTAGCGGGAGGTCTTAGCACAGATACGCAGTATTTT | CAWSVPLAGGLSTDTQYF | TRBV30 | . | TRBD2 | TRBJ2-3
TGTGCCAGCAGAGGGAATACAGGGGGCTGGGGCACTGAAGCTTCCTTT | CASRGNTGGWGTEASF | TRBV6-6 | once | TRBD1 | TRBJ1-1
TGTGCCAGCAGCTGGGCGGGGAGGGGGAACACCGGGGAGCTGTTTTTT | CASSWAGRGNTGELFF | TRBV5-4 | . | TRBD2 | TRBJ2-2
TGTGCCAGCAGCTTATTGCCCCTACTAGCGGGGGGCCGTCGGTTCTACGAGCAGTACTTC | CASSLLPLLAGGRRFYEQYF | TRBV7-6 | . | TRBD2 | TRBJ2-7
TGTGCCAGCAGGGCCATGGGACAGGGGAACTTTCAGTACTTC | CASRAMGQGNFQYF | TRBV2 | . | TRBD1 | TRBJ2-4
TGTGCCAGCAGCTTAACTAGCGGGGGCACCTACGAGCAGTACTTC | CASSLTSGGTYEQYF | TRBV7-3 | . | TRBD2 | TRBJ2-7
TGTGCCAGCAGTTTATCGTCAGGGGACGAGCAGTACTTC | CASSLSSGDEQYF | TRBV27 | few | . | TRBJ2-7
TGTGCCAGCAGCTGGCCCGGGACAAAAGGGAGTGGGCAGTTCTTC | CASSWPGTKGSGQFF | TRBV11-1 | . | . | TRBJ2-1
TGTGCCAGCAGTTTACCCAGAGGGATTGAGACCCAGTACTTC | CASSLPRGIETQYF | TRBV28 | . | . | TRBJ2-5
TGTGCCAGCAGTGACCAGGGGTATGGCTACACCTTC | CASSDQGYGYTF | TRBV2 | . | . | TRBJ1-2
TGTGCCAGCCGGGACAGAGGAAACTACGAGCAGTACTTC | CASRDRGNYEQYF | TRBV19 | . | TRBD1 | TRBJ2-7
TGCAGCGTTGCTAGCGGGAGGGCGGACACCGGGGAGCTGTTTTTT | CSVASGRADTGELFF | TRBV29-1 | . | TRBD2 | TRBJ2-2
TGTGCCAGCAGATTCGGGACTAGCGGGGGGAATCGGCAGTACTTC | CASRFGTSGGNRQYF | TRBV7-2 | . | TRBD2 | TRBJ2-7
TGTGCCAGTAGTGCTCAGACAGGGACTCTGTCACCCCTCCACTTT | CASSAQTGTLSPLHF | TRBV19 | . | TRBD1 | TRBJ1-6
TGTGCCAGAGGCCAAATGGACAGGGTCTCTTACGAGCAGTACTTC | CARGQMDRVSYEQYF | TRBV5-3 | . | TRBD1 | TRBJ2-7
TGTGCCAGCAGCAGGGGGACAGCCTACGAGCAGTACTTC | CASSRGTAYEQYF | TRBV11-2 | . | TRBD1 | TRBJ2-7
TGCACATCCTTCGGGGGACCTTTCACAGATACGCAGTATTTT | CTSFGGPFTDTQYF | TRBV29-1 | once | . | TRBJ2-3